This TCR beta chain was sequenced in a study of blood T cell repertoires in COVID-19. Study summary: Whether acute or convalescent, the COVID-19 samples came from the United States, Italy and Spain. Sample material is recorded as cDNA or gDNA derived from T cells, B-cell-depleted T cells, or PBMCs.

Original methodology: From reference gene primer amplification, estimates of nucleated cell counts were derived. The assay was immunoSEQ multiplex PCR, and TCRdb's table has in-frame clones only and misses some. V, J and clone size were drawn from that table, and D and trimming were deduced from the DNA. The table has hundreds of thousands of clones, approximately 79% seen once; the top ten hold under 4.5%. The CDR3 consists of 13 residues. V lost 7 bases to trimming and J lost 8 bases, with 12 bases between them. This receptor was obtained from a woman aged 40 to 55 with active or convalescent COVID-19. The sequencing input was peripheral blood. The chain combines TRBV12-3 or TRBV12-4 with TRBJ1-6, with D maybe TRBD1 (6 bases). CDR3 nucleotides: TGTGCCAGCACTTTGGACAGTTATTCACCCCTCCACTTT. Its protein product is CASTLDSYSPLHF.